One and the same sample provided the 5 T cell receptor beta chains below, sequenced in a study of T cells in Graves' hyperthyroidism and ophthalmopathy. Amplification of TCR beta CDR3 regions used RNA as the template. Researchers ran a first-round RT-PCR on the TCR CDR3 using the HTBI primer set. TCRdb itself ran the multiplex PCR reads through MiXCR, one entry per CDR3 protein. The sample carries 700,000 or so distinct CDR3 sequences, about a sixth recorded once. The sample taken for sequencing was blood. The origin of the receptors is a man between 18 and 35 years old with Graves' hyperthyroidism.

This sequence joins TRBV7-9 and TRBJ2-7, with D perhaps matching TRBD2 (6 bases). The CDR3 contains 14 residues. Germline V CDR1 and CDR2: SEHNR, FQNEAQ (reference sequence). V was trimmed by 4 bases and J by 5 bases, leaving 15 bases between them. The CDR3 DNA reads TGTGCCAGCAGCTCCGTCGGAGGGGCCCACGAGCAGTACTTC. Its protein is CASSSVGGAHEQYF.

The chain combines TRBV19 with TRBJ1-1; D not resolved. Germline values: CDR1 LNHDA, CDR2 SQIVND (reference sequence). This CDR3 region has 15 residues. V was clipped by 2 bases and J by 1 base, with 11 bases between them. The CDR3 sequence: CASSISGRGNTEAFF. As DNA, the CDR3 is TGTGCCAGTAGTATATCAGGTCGGGGGAACACTGAAGCTTTCTTT.

The chain is built from TRBV6-2 or TRBV6-3 and TRBJ2-1; 9 bases are a match to TRBD2. V shed 11 bases, J shed 8 bases, and the junction held 13 bases outside the gene matches. In germline, CDR1 is MNHEY, CDR2 SVGEGT. The CDR3 covers 14 residues. The CDR3 coding sequence is TGTGCCCCCGCGGCGGGAGGGCATTTGGATGAGCAGTTCTTC. It specifies CAPAAGGHLDEQFF.

The chain uses TRBV20-1 and TRBJ2-1; 7 bases match TRBD1. J was trimmed by 3 bases and V by 1 base; bases with no gene match: 6. Germline CDR1 DFQATT, CDR2 SNEGSKA (reference sequence). This CDR3 region has 15 residues. The CDR3 is CSARVLTGDYNEQFF. CDR3 bases: TGCAGTGCTAGAGTTCTTACAGGGGACTACAATGAGCAGTTCTTC.

The rearrangement links TRBV4-1 to TRBJ1-3; D not certain. Germline V CDR1 and CDR2: MGHRA, YSYEKL. There are 13 residues in the CDR3. V was cut by 0 bases and J by 5 bases, with 5 bases left in between. In DNA, the CDR3 is TGCGCCAGCAGCCAAGATCCAAGAAACACCATATATTTT. It translates to CASSQDPRNTIYF.